Listed below are T cell receptor beta chains from one sample, sequenced in a study of blood T cell repertoires in COVID-19. Sequencing was performed with immunoSEQ multiplex PCR; in TCRdb, only in-frame clones are kept and a portion is missing. Altogether some 190,000 clones are present, 80% to 90% being singletons, with the ten largest covering 1.1%. Sequenced material: peripheral blood. All receptors derive from a man aged 25 to 45 with acute or convalescent COVID-19. Both conserved end residues are part of each CDR3. The order of the fields is D gene, J gene, V gene, CDR3 DNA, CDR3 protein. The D gene is left open where the match is weak.

d_gene: TRBD1; j_gene: TRBJ1-2; v_gene: TRBV15; CDR3nt: TGTGCCACCAGCGAGCGACAGGGCCATGGCTACACCTTC; CDR3aa: CATSERQGHGYTF
d_gene: TRBD1; j_gene: TRBJ2-5; v_gene: TRBV6-5; CDR3nt: TGTGCCAGCAGTACAGGGGGACGAGAGACCCAGTACTTC; CDR3aa: CASSTGGRETQYF
d_gene: TRBD1; j_gene: TRBJ1-6; v_gene: TRBV5-1; CDR3nt: TGCGCCAGCAGCCTCGGACAGGGGGCAAGGGAATCACCCCTCCACTTT; CDR3aa: CASSLGQGARESPLHF
d_gene: .; j_gene: TRBJ1-3; v_gene: TRBV30; CDR3nt: TGTGCCTGGAGGGCAGGGGTAACTGGAAACACCATATATTTT; CDR3aa: CAWRAGVTGNTIYF
d_gene: .; j_gene: TRBJ1-2; v_gene: TRBV7-3; CDR3nt: TGTGCCAGCAGGACCCCGGGGGACTATGGCTACACCTTC; CDR3aa: CASRTPGDYGYTF
d_gene: .; j_gene: TRBJ1-2; v_gene: TRBV28; CDR3nt: TGTGCCAGCAGTTTTCGGGCAGGGTCCCCTAACTATGGCTACACCTTC; CDR3aa: CASSFRAGSPNYGYTF
d_gene: TRBD1; j_gene: TRBJ2-1; v_gene: TRBV28; CDR3nt: TGTGCCAGCAGAGCGCCCCAGGGGGCAGTCTACAATGAGCAGTTCTTC; CDR3aa: CASRAPQGAVYNEQFF
d_gene: .; j_gene: TRBJ2-5; v_gene: TRBV19; CDR3nt: TGTGCCAGTAGTATGGTGGGAGGACAAGAGACCCAGTACTTC; CDR3aa: CASSMVGGQETQYF
d_gene: TRBD2; j_gene: TRBJ2-2; v_gene: TRBV29-1; CDR3nt: TGCAGCGTCGTCCGGGGGGGGAACACCGGGGAGCTGTTTTTT; CDR3aa: CSVVRGGNTGELFF
d_gene: .; j_gene: TRBJ1-4; v_gene: TRBV7-8; CDR3nt: TGTGCCAGCAGCTTAGTGGGGCGGATTAATGAAAAACTGTTTTTT; CDR3aa: CASSLVGRINEKLFF
d_gene: .; j_gene: TRBJ1-1; v_gene: TRBV28; CDR3nt: TGTGCCAGCACCGAAATTTCGAGGAACACTGAAGCTTTCTTT; CDR3aa: CASTEISRNTEAFF
d_gene: .; j_gene: TRBJ2-1; v_gene: TRBV19; CDR3nt: TGTGCCAGTAGTATGGACGGGGGAACCTACAATGAGCAGTTCTTC; CDR3aa: CASSMDGGTYNEQFF
d_gene: .; j_gene: TRBJ2-2; v_gene: TRBV5-4; CDR3nt: TGTGCCAGCAGCTCACCGGGACTCAAAGGGCCCGGGGAGCTGTTTTTT; CDR3aa: CASSSPGLKGPGELFF